One and the same sample provided the 25 T cell receptor beta chains below, sequenced in a study of blood T cell repertoires in COVID-19. This table comes from immunoSEQ multiplex PCR, and its TCRdb copy is limited to in-frame clones, with some not included. This repertoire shows 300,000 to 400,000 clones, about nine tenths found once; its top ten account for 6% to 8.5%. Sequenced sample: peripheral blood. Receptor source: a woman in her sixties or seventies with COVID-19, enrolled during active disease.

The CDR3: CARSPNTRHAYGYTF. CDR3 nucleotide sequence: TGTGCCAGAAGCCCCAACACTAGGCATGCCTATGGCTACACCTTC. This chain connects TRBV7-5 to TRBJ1-2. TRBV7-5 is shown as a pseudogene. The CDR3 consists of 15 residues.

V is TRBV6-5 and J is TRBJ2-2; no clear D gene. CDR3 length: 12 amino acids. V was pared by 4 bases and J by 6 bases, with 6 bases between. Germline CDR1 reads MNHEY; CDR2 reads SVGAGI. In DNA, the CDR3 is TGTGCCAGCAGTTTCCGAGCCGGGGAGCTGTTTTTT. It yields the protein CASSFRAGELFF.

The rearrangement uses TRBV24-1 and TRBJ2-1; TRBD1 agrees at 7 bases. Germline CDR1 KGHDR, CDR2 SFDVKD. This CDR3 spans 12 amino acids. Unmatched junction bases numbered 7, after V lost 5 bases and J lost 13 bases. The CDR3 nucleotides read TGTGCCACCAGTGCCCCCGGGACAGCTCAGTTCTTC. Its protein product is CATSAPGTAQFF.

This clone has a single count. The chain employs TRBV30 and TRBJ2-1; 9 nucleotides match TRBD1. Germline values: CDR1 GTSNPN, CDR2 SVGIG (reference sequence). The CDR3 contains 14 residues. V lost 5 bases and J lost 6; bases outside the gene matches: 8. The CDR3 reads CAWGLRDRANEQFF. CDR3 nucleotides: TGTGCCTGGGGGCTCCGGGACAGGGCCAATGAGCAGTTCTTC. Full variable domain (missing parts from reference TRBV30 and TRBJ2-1): SQTIHQWPATLVQPVGSPLSLECTVEGTSNPNLYWYRQAAGRGLQLLFYSVGIGQISSEVPQNLSASRPQDRQFILSSKKLLLSDSGFYLCAWGLRDRANEQFFGPGTRLTVL.

The chain combines TRBV6-5 with TRBJ2-7; D possibly corresponds to TRBD1 (5 bases). The CDR3 is 12 amino acids. Germline V gene data show CDR1 as MNHEY and CDR2 as SVGAGI. The ends were cut back, 2 bases at V and 7 bases at J, with 9 bases in the middle. CDR3 amino acids: CASSYQGGEQYF. In DNA, the CDR3 is TGTGCCAGCAGTTACCAGGGTGGGGAGCAGTACTTC.

This clone has a single count. The chain links TRBV5-8 to TRBJ1-1; possibly TRBD1 for D (6 bases). Germline-derived CDR1 and CDR2 are SGHTS and YDEGEE. V dropped 6 bases and J dropped 0 bases, with 9 bases sitting between them. This CDR3 region has 13 residues. CDR3 loop: CASTGQMNTEAFF. As DNA, the CDR3 is TGTGCCAGCACCGGACAGATGAACACTGAAGCTTTCTTT.

Notes on this clone: It is unclear where the CDR3 begins or ends on the DNA, so no DNA is shown, and the CDR3 is as TCRdb lists it. This chain uses TRBV21-1 with TRBJ1-3. TRBV21-1 is a listed pseudogene. From its first to its last residue, the CDR3 has 16 amino acids. This chain's CDR3 is CASSSGSWGGGNTIYF.

This rearrangement joins TRBV2 to TRBJ2-3, with 8 nucleotides matching TRBD1. In germline, CDR1 is SNHLY, CDR2 FYNNEI. The CDR3 runs to 13 residues. V gave up 7 bases and J gave up 5 bases; unmatched junction bases: 5. This chain's CDR3 is CASKWTGKDTQYF. The CDR3 nucleotides read TGTGCCAGCAAATGGACAGGGAAAGATACGCAGTATTTT.

The gene calls are TRBV20-1 and TRBJ1-2; D remains ambiguous. Germline CDR1 reads DFQATT; CDR2 reads SNEGSKA (reference sequence). V was cut by 3 bases and J by 1 base, with 9 bases left in between. The CDR3 loop spans 13 amino acids. The CDR3 spells CSASDGSNYGYTF. Written as DNA, the CDR3 is TGCAGTGCTAGTGATGGCAGTAACTATGGCTACACCTTC.

This rearrangement joins TRBV5-6 to TRBJ2-2; 8 nucleotides agree with TRBD1. CDR1 SGHDT and CDR2 YYEEEE come from the germline V gene. The CDR3 is made up of 15 amino acids. V gave up 3 bases and J gave up 3 bases; unmatched junction bases: 4. This CDR3 is CASSSPGGYTGELFF. DNA of the CDR3: TGTGCCAGCAGCTCCCCAGGGGGCTACACCGGGGAGCTGTTTTTT.

The chain carries TRBV30 and TRBJ1-2, with D perhaps matching TRBD1 (5 bases). V was clipped by 7 bases and J by 8 bases, with 20 bases between them. This CDR3 region has 13 residues. Looked up from germline, CDR1 is GTSNPN and CDR2 is SVGIG (reference sequence). The CDR3 here is CAYSKGRMGGYTF. CDR3 nucleotide sequence: TGTGCCTATTCCAAGGGGCGCATGGGAGGCTACACCTTC. Supplemented by reference TRBV30 and TRBJ1-2, the full variable domain reads SQTIHQWPATLVQPVGSPLSLECTVEGTSNPNLYWYRQAAGRGLQLLFYSVGIGQISSEVPQNLSASRPQDRQFILSSKKLLLSDSGFYLCAYSKGRMGGYTFGSGTRLTVV.

This chain joins TRBV19 and TRBJ1-2; D unclear. V lost 5 bases and J 2 bases, leaving 9 bases between the germline ends. Germline V gives CDR1 LNHDA, CDR2 SQIVND (reference sequence). This CDR3 comprises 13 residues. The CDR3 nucleotides are TGTGCCAGTAGTGTACACGAAAACTATGGCTACACCTTC. Translation: CASSVHENYGYTF. Variable domain in full (rest from reference TRBV19 and TRBJ1-2): DGGITQSPKYLFRKEGQNVTLSCEQNLNHDAMYWYRQDPGQGLRLIYYSQIVNDFQKGDIAEGYSVSREKKESFPLTVTSAQKNPTAFYLCASSVHENYGYTFGSGTRLTVV.

The CDR3 region has the DNA TGTGCCAGTAGTGGTTATCAGGGCACCTACGAGCAGTACTTC. Amino acids: CASSGYQGTYEQYF. The chain joins TRBV19 to TRBJ2-7; a weak D match, TRBD1 (5 bases). CDR1 LNHDA and CDR2 SQIVND come from the germline V gene (reference sequence). This CDR3 has 14 amino acids. V shed 5 bases and J shed 2 bases, with 13 bases lying between them. Drawing the rest from reference TRBV19 and TRBJ2-7, the complete variable domain is DGGITQSPKYLFRKEGQNVTLSCEQNLNHDAMYWYRQDPGQGLRLIYYSQIVNDFQKGDIAEGYSVSREKKESFPLTVTSAQKNPTAFYLCASSGYQGTYEQYFGPGTRLTVT.

The gene calls are TRBV28 and TRBJ1-1; D remains unclear. The CDR3 runs to 12 residues. Per germline, CDR1 MDHEN and CDR2 SYDVKM. V was cut by 6 bases and J by 3 bases, with 8 bases left in between. CDR3 sequence: CASSGIYTEAFF. The CDR3 DNA sequence: TGTGCCAGCAGCGGGATTTACACTGAAGCTTTCTTT.

The chain has TRBV19 and TRBJ2-2; 7 bases fit TRBD2. Per germline, CDR1 LNHDA and CDR2 SQIVND (reference sequence). Germline trimming cut 4 bases from V and 4 bases from J; bases unmatched to any gene: 12. The CDR3 runs to 17 residues. The CDR3, as DNA: TGTGCCAGTAGTAGTGTGGTTGGACTAGTGGGCACCGGGGAGCTGTTTTTT. Protein: CASSSVVGLVGTGELFF.

The chain employs TRBV2 and TRBJ2-5; 7 positions agree with TRBD1. V dropped 8 bases and J dropped 2; count of bases not matched to a gene: 2. CDR1 and CDR2 from the germline V gene are SNHLY and FYNNEI. The length of the CDR3 is 12 residues. CDR3 nucleotides: TGTGCCAGCGGGGACAGACAAGAGACCCAGTACTTC. It is translated as CASGDRQETQYF.

The chain recombines TRBV2 with TRBJ2-3; TRBD1 might be the D (5 bases). V lost 0 bases and J lost 2, with 12 bases in between. The CDR3 contains 16 residues. Germline V gene sequence: CDR1 SNHLY, CDR2 FYNNEI. CDR3 coding DNA: TGTGCCAGCAGTGAAGCGCTGGGGCTTGTCACAGATACGCAGTATTTT. Its translation is CASSEALGLVTDTQYF.

The chain uses TRBV5-1 and TRBJ1-4, with no clear D. The V gene's germline CDR1 is SGHRS and CDR2 YFSETQ. Between the trimmed V and J ends, which lost 1 base and 8 bases, there was a span of 18 bases. CDR3 length equals 16 residues. The CDR3 is CASSLYGYGEGEKLFF. CDR3 nucleotides: TGCGCCAGCAGCTTGTACGGGTACGGGGAAGGGGAAAAACTGTTTTTT.

This chain links TRBV6-5 with TRBJ2-1, with D unresolved. Germline V lookup: CDR1 MNHEY, CDR2 SVGAGI. V dropped 7 bases and J dropped 4 bases, with 11 bases sitting between them. The CDR3 covers 13 residues. The CDR3 DNA follows: TGTGCCAGCAACCCGGTGATTTACAATGAGCAGTTCTTC. This translates into CASNPVIYNEQFF.

The chain employs TRBV2 and TRBJ1-1, with 7 bases identical to TRBD1. The length of the CDR3 is 14 residues. Per germline, CDR1 SNHLY and CDR2 FYNNEI. V was clipped by 4 bases and J by 4 bases; unmatched bases: 6. The CDR3 sequence: CASSVTGFSTEAFF. The CDR3 nucleotides read TGTGCCAGCAGTGTGACAGGGTTTTCCACTGAAGCTTTCTTT.

The chain is built from TRBV5-4 and TRBJ1-3; 11 bases fit TRBD1. With V trimmed by 5 bases and J by 8 bases, 3 bases remained unmatched. Germline V gene data show CDR1 as SGHNT and CDR2 as YYREEE (reference sequence). The CDR3 is 13 amino acids. The CDR3 coding sequence is TGTGCCAGCAGGGGGGACAGGGGGGACACCATATATTTT. It specifies CASRGDRGDTIYF.

This rearrangement joins TRBV19 to TRBJ1-1; D gene uncertain. CDR3 length: 11 amino acids. Trimming removed 7 bases at V and 3 bases at J, with 6 bases between. CDR1 and CDR2 (germline): LNHDA, SQIVND (reference sequence). Here the CDR3 reads CASTGYTEAFF. In DNA form, the CDR3 reads TGTGCCAGTACAGGCTACACTGAAGCTTTCTTT.

This clone was picked up a small number of times. The V and J genes are TRBV25-1 and TRBJ2-2, with D possibly TRBD1 on 7 matching bases. This CDR3 comprises 17 residues. Germline CDR1 MGHDK, CDR2 SYGVNS. V was clipped by 5 bases and J by 5 bases, with 21 bases between them. The CDR3: CASSQSGSRGTTGELFF. The CDR3 DNA sequence: TGTGCCAGCAGTCAATCTGGGAGCAGGGGGACTACCGGGGAGCTGTTTTTT.

This chain connects TRBV29-1 to TRBJ1-2; D is uncertain. The CDR3 runs to 14 residues. V dropped 3 bases and J dropped 0 bases, with 11 bases sitting between them. Germline-derived CDR1 and CDR2 are SQVTM and ANQGSEA. CDR3 DNA sequence: TGCAGCGTTGACTACAACCTAGCTAACTATGGCTACACCTTC. The encoded protein is CSVDYNLANYGYTF.

The rearrangement links TRBV24-1 to TRBJ2-3, with D tentatively TRBD1 (5 bases). Trimming took 3 bases from V and 2 from J, leaving 11 bases between them. The length of the CDR3 is 15 residues. Germline CDR1 is KGHDR and CDR2 is SFDVKD. The CDR3 sequence is CATSDPRQFTDTQYF. CDR3 nucleotides: TGTGCCACCAGTGATCCTAGACAGTTCACAGATACGCAGTATTTT.